The clone carrying this T cell receptor (beta chain) came up a few times. Via MiXCR, TCRdb re-called the reads, giving one row per CDR3 protein. The sample consists of some 350,000 distinct CDR3 sequences, about a sixth of them appearing once. The sample originates from a study of T cell repertoires in cytomegalovirus infection. Trimming pared 4 bases from V and 3 bases from J, leaving 13 bases between. Germline CDR1 and CDR2: LGHNA and YSLEER. The CDR3 length is 14 residues. Sequencing was performed on PBMCs. The chain uses TRBV4-3 and TRBJ2-7, with D perhaps being TRBD1 or TRBD2 (5 bases each). The clonotype was recovered from a human donor in good health (CMV status not recorded). Some clones in this sample may be carry-over from other donors' samples. As DNA, the CDR3 is TGCGCCAGCAGCCTGGGGACGGGGCACTACGAGCAGTACTTC. It yields the protein CASSLGTGHYEQYF.